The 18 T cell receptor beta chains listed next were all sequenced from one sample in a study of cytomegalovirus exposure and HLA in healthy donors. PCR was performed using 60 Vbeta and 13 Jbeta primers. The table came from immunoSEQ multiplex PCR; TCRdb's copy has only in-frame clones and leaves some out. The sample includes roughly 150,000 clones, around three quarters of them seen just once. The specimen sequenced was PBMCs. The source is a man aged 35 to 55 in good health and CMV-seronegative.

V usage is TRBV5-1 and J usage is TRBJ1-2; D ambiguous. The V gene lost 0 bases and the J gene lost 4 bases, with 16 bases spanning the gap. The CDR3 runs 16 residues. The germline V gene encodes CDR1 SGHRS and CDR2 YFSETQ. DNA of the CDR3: TGCGCCAGCAGCTTGGACGGACTCGGAGGAGGCTATGGCTACACCTTC. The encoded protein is CASSLDGLGGGYGYTF.

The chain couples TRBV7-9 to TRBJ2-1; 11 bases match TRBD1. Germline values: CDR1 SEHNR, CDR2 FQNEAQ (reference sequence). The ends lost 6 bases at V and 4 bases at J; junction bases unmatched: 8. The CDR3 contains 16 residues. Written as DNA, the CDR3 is TGTGCCAGCAGTCCCCCCGGGACAGGGGGGTACAATGAGCAGTTCTTC. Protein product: CASSPPGTGGYNEQFF.

Here the CDR3 reads CASSPTGAMRKLFF. The CDR3 DNA reads as TGCGCCAGCAGCCCGACAGGGGCCATGCGTAAACTGTTTTTT. This rearrangement joins TRBV4-1 to TRBJ1-4, with 8 bases identical to TRBD1. CDR3 size: 14 residues. The germline CDR1 and CDR2 sequences are MGHRA and YSYEKL. With 4 bases clipped from V and 11 bases from J, the junction kept 9 bases outside the gene matches.

The CDR3 DNA follows: TGTGCCAGCAGTGTAGTGATCTCTGGAAACACCATATATTTT. Protein sequence: CASSVVISGNTIYF. This chain links TRBV6-1 with TRBJ1-3, with D unresolved. Trimming pared 4 bases from V and 0 bases from J, leaving 7 bases between. Germline CDR1 reads MNHNS; CDR2 reads SASEGT. The CDR3 loop spans 14 amino acids.

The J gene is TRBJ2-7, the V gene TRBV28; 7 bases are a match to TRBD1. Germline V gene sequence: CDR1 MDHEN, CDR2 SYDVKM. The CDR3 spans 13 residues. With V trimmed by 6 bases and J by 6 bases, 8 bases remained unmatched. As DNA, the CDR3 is TGTGCCAGCAGCCACGGACAGGTCAGCGAGCAGTACTTC. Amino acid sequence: CASSHGQVSEQYF.

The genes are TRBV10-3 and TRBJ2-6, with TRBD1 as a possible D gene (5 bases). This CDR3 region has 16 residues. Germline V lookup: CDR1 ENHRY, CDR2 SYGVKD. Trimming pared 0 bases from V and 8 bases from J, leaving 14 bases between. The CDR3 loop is CAISESSYLGPNVLTF. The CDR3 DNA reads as TGTGCCATCAGTGAGTCCAGCTATCTGGGGCCCAACGTCCTGACTTTC.

CDR3 nucleotide sequence: TGTGCCAGCAGCCCGAGTGGACAGGGACACACTGAAGCTTTCTTT. Residues: CASSPSGQGHTEAFF. This chain links TRBV4-2 with TRBJ1-1; 8 nucleotides line up with TRBD1. The V segment lost 4 bases and the J segment 3 bases; nucleotides outside the gene matches: 7. This CDR3 spans 15 amino acids. Per germline, CDR1 LGHNA and CDR2 YNFKEQ.

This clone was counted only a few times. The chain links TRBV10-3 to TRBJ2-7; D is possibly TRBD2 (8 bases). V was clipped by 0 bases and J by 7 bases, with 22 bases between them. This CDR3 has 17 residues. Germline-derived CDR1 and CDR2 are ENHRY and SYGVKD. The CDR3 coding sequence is TGTGCCATCAGTGAGTCGCGGGGGGACAGAATGGTACGGGAGCAGTACTTC. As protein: CAISESRGDRMVREQYF.

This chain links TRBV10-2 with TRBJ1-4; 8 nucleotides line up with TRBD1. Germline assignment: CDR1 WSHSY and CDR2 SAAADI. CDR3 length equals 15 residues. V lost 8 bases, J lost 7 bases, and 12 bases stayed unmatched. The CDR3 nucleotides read TGCGCCAGCTGGCCCACCACAGACAGGGGTGAAAAACTGTTTTTT. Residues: CASWPTTDRGEKLFF.

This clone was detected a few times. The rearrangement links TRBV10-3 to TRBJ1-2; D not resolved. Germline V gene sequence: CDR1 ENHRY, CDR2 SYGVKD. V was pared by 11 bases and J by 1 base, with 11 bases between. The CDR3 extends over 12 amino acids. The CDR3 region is CALHGDNYGYTF. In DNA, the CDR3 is TGTGCCCTCCACGGGGATAACTATGGCTACACCTTC.

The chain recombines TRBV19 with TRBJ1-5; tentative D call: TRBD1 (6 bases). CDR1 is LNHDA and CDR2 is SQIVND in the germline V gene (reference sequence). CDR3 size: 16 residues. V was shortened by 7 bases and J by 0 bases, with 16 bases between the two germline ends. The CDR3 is CASTQLQGYSNQPQHF. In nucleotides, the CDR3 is TGTGCCAGTACCCAATTACAGGGATATAGCAATCAGCCCCAGCATTTT.

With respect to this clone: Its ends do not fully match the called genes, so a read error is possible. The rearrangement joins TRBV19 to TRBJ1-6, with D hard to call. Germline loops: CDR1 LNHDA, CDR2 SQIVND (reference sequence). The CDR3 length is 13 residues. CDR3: CASSIDQNSPLNF. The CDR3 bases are TGTGCCAGTAGTATAGATCAGAATTCACCCCTCAACTTT.

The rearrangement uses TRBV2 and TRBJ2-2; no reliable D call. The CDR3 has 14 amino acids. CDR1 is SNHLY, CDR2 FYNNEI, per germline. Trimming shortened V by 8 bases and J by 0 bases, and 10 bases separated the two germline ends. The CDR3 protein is CASQHSPNTGELFF. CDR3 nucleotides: TGTGCCAGCCAACATTCACCGAACACCGGGGAGCTGTTTTTT.

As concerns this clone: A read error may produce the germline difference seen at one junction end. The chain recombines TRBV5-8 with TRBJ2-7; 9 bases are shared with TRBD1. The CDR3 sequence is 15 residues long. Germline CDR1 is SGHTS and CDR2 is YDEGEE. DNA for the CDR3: TGTGCCAGCAGCGTACAAACCGGGACAGGGTACGCGCAGTACTTC. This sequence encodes CASSVQTGTGYAQYF.

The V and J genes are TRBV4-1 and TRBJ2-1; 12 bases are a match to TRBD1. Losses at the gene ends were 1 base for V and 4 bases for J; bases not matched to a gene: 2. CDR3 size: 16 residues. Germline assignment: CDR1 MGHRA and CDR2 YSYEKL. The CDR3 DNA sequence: TGCGCCAGCAGCCAAGGGGGACAGGGGGCGTACAATGAGCAGTTCTTC. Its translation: CASSQGGQGAYNEQFF.

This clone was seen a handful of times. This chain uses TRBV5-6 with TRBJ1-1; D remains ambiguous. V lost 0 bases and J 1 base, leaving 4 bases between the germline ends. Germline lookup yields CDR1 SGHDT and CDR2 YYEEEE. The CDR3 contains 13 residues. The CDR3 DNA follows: TGTGCCAGCAGCTTGGTGGCGAACACTGAAGCTTTCTTT. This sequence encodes CASSLVANTEAFF.

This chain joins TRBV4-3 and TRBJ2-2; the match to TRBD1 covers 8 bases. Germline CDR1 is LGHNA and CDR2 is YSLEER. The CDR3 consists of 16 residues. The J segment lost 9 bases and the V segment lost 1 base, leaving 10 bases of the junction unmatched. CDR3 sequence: CASSQVPGQAVRELFF. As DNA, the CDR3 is TGCGCCAGCAGCCAAGTGCCGGGACAGGCAGTCAGGGAGCTGTTTTTT.

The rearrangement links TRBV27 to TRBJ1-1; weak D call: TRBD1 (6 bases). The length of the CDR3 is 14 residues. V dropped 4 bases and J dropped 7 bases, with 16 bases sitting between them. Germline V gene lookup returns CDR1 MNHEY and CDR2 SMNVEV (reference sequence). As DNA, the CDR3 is TGTGCCAGCAGTTCTCTGGGACAAAGACGTGAAGCTTTCTTT. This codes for CASSSLGQRREAFF.